The 12 T cell receptor beta chains below come from one sample, sequenced in a study of blood T cell repertoires in COVID-19. Using immunoSEQ multiplex PCR, the repertoire was profiled, and TCRdb retains in-frame clones only, with some absent. The sample yields some 150,000 clones, 70% to 90% seen once. Sequenced input: peripheral blood. Receptors originate from an older woman with acute or convalescent COVID-19.

The gene calls are TRBV6-4 and TRBJ1-1, with D possibly matching TRBD1 (6 bases). CDR3 length: 14 amino acids. Germline CDR1 is MRHNA and CDR2 is SNTAGT. V was shortened by 4 bases and J by 2 bases, with 11 bases between the two germline ends. CDR3 DNA sequence: TGTGCCAGCAGTGCTCAGGGGCGCAACACTGAAGCTTTCTTT. Amino acids: CASSAQGRNTEAFF.

The chain recombines TRBV12-3 or TRBV12-4 with TRBJ2-7, with D perhaps TRBD1 (5 bases). The CDR3 covers 13 residues. V shed 3 bases and J shed 4 bases, with 10 bases lying between them. This CDR3 is CASSFWQGYEQYF. CDR3 DNA sequence: TGTGCCAGCAGTTTTTGGCAGGGTTACGAGCAGTACTTC.

The chain carries TRBV9 and TRBJ1-1, with 7 nucleotides matching TRBD1. The CDR3 covers 15 residues. The germline V gene has CDR1 SGDLS and CDR2 YYNGEE. After removal of 0 bases from V and 2 bases from J, the junction contained 4 bases not matched to a gene. The CDR3 nucleotides are TGTGCCAGCAGCGTAGGGCAGGGGGACAACACTGAAGCTTTCTTT. Translated: CASSVGQGDNTEAFF. Full variable domain (rest looked up from reference TRBV9 and TRBJ1-1): DSGVTQTPKHLITATGQRVTLRCSPRSGDLSVYWYQQSLDQGLQFLIQYYNGEERAKGNILERFSAQQFPDLHSELNLSSLELGDSALYFCASSVGQGDNTEAFFGQGTRLTVV.

The V and J genes are TRBV28 and TRBJ1-1; D unclear. Germline loops: CDR1 MDHEN, CDR2 SYDVKM. The CDR3 is 11 residues long. V was shortened by 6 bases and J by 5 bases, with 7 bases between the two germline ends. In DNA, the CDR3 is TGTGCCAGCAGCCCCGGGACTGAAGCTTTCTTT. Translating gives CASSPGTEAFF.

This clone was seen only a few times. V usage is TRBV15 and J usage is TRBJ1-2; TRBD1 is a possible D gene (5 bases). Trimming shortened V by 1 base and J by 4 bases, and 19 bases separated the two germline ends. This CDR3 is built from 17 residues. From germline, CDR1 is LNHNV and CDR2 YYDKDF (reference sequence). In DNA form, the CDR3 reads TGTGCCACCAGCAGAGGGGCTTTCGGGGCGCGGGGCTATGGCTACACCTTC. The encoded protein is CATSRGAFGARGYGYTF.

The chain links TRBV7-8 to TRBJ1-3; D is undetermined. Trimming removed 4 bases at V and 0 bases at J, with 7 bases between. The germline CDR1 and CDR2 sequences are SGHVS and FQNEAQ. The CDR3 totals 14 residues. CDR3 DNA sequence: TGTGCCAGCAGCTCTAGGATCTCTGGAAACACCATATATTTT. This encodes CASSSRISGNTIYF.

This chain connects TRBV15 to TRBJ1-2, with D possibly being TRBD1 (5 bases). Germline V gene lookup returns CDR1 LNHNV and CDR2 YYDKDF (reference sequence). The V gene lost 0 bases and the J gene lost 2 bases, with 13 bases spanning the gap. CDR3 length: 16 residues. The CDR3 DNA is TGTGCCACCAGCAGAGATCGGGCAGGGAACAACTATGGCTACACCTTC. Translating it yields CATSRDRAGNNYGYTF.

This sequence joins TRBV6-6 and TRBJ1-5; 7 bases are shared with TRBD1. V shed 7 bases and J 5 bases; nucleotides not matched to a gene: 11. This CDR3 contains 15 residues. CDR1 and CDR2 from the germline V gene are MNHNY and SVGAGI (reference sequence). The chain's CDR3 is CASTAGGSGDQPQHF. DNA for the CDR3: TGTGCCAGCACCGCAGGGGGGTCGGGCGATCAGCCCCAGCATTTT.

The chain carries TRBV4-1 and TRBJ2-1; D gene uncertain. Germline CDR1 MGHRA, CDR2 YSYEKL. The CDR3 is 15 residues long. The V end lost 0 bases, the J end lost 0 bases, and 6 bases lay between the germline ends. CDR3 nucleotide sequence: TGCGCCAGCAGCCAAGATACCAGCTCCTACAATGAGCAGTTCTTC. This gives the protein CASSQDTSSYNEQFF.

V usage is TRBV28 and J usage is TRBJ1-3, with D maybe TRBD1 (5 bases). Germline V lookup: CDR1 MDHEN, CDR2 SYDVKM. The CDR3 is 14 amino acids. V lost 8 bases to trimming and J lost 0 bases, with 11 bases between them. The CDR3: CASLSGRSGNTIYF. The CDR3 DNA follows: TGTGCCAGCCTGTCAGGGCGCTCTGGAAACACCATATATTTT.

The chain links TRBV14 to TRBJ1-2; D is uncertain. This CDR3 has 13 residues. The germline V and J ends were trimmed by 5 bases and 0 bases, with 7 bases remaining between them. Germline V CDR1 and CDR2: SGHDN, FVKESK. CDR3 DNA: TGTGCCAGCAGCACCGACTCTAACTATGGCTACACCTTC. Translation: CASSTDSNYGYTF.

The rearrangement joins TRBV19 to TRBJ2-6; D ambiguous. Trimming took 4 bases from V and 0 from J, leaving 13 bases between them. The CDR3 runs 17 residues. Germline V gene sequence: CDR1 LNHDA, CDR2 SQIVND (reference sequence). Here the CDR3 reads CASSTKRHLSGANVLTF. CDR3 DNA: TGTGCCAGTAGTACAAAACGACACCTCTCTGGGGCCAACGTCCTGACTTTC.